The 10 T cell receptor beta chains given below trace back to one sample, sequenced in a study of blood T cell repertoires in COVID-19. Clones were sequenced by immunoSEQ multiplex PCR, and TCRdb holds only the in-frame ones, with some missing. The sample carries approximately 100,000 clones, more than 60% recorded once. Sequencing was done on a sample of peripheral blood. Receptor source: a man in his 70s with active or convalescent COVID-19.

The chain combines TRBV28 with TRBJ1-6; TRBD1 agrees at 7 bases. V shed 6 bases, J shed 3 bases, and the junction held 8 bases outside the gene matches. The length of the CDR3 is 16 residues. CDR1 and CDR2 (germline): MDHEN, SYDVKM. The CDR3 is CASSREGQRYNSPLHF. The CDR3, as DNA: TGTGCCAGCAGCCGTGAGGGACAGCGCTATAATTCACCCCTCCACTTT.

V is TRBV28 and J is TRBJ1-2; a weak D match, TRBD1 (6 bases). Trimming left V 1 base short and J 5 bases short, with 11 bases between. Germline lookup yields CDR1 MDHEN and CDR2 SYDVKM. CDR3 length: 14 residues. CDR3 region: CASSLSGGGYGYTF. In DNA form, the CDR3 reads TGTGCCAGCAGTTTATCGGGGGGCGGGTATGGCTACACCTTC.

The chain links TRBV9 to TRBJ2-5; 7 bases line up with TRBD2. This CDR3 is built from 15 residues. V lost 3 bases to trimming and J lost 3 bases; unmatched junction nucleotides: 8. Germline V gene data show CDR1 as SGDLS and CDR2 as YYNGEE. The CDR3 DNA is TGTGCCAGCAGCGGTAACTCTCTAGCGGAAGAGACCCAGTACTTC. Its translation is CASSGNSLAEETQYF.

The rearrangement uses TRBV3-1 (or the pseudogene TRBV3-2) and TRBJ2-7; 7 positions match TRBD1. The ends lost 7 bases at V and 2 bases at J; junction bases unmatched: 5. This CDR3 has 13 residues. Germline CDR1 and CDR2: LGHDT and YNNKEL (reference sequence). CDR3 DNA: TGTGCCAGCACCAGACAGGGAACCTACGAGCAGTACTTC. Its translation: CASTRQGTYEQYF.

This rearrangement joins TRBV10-3 to TRBJ2-3; D is perhaps TRBD2 (6 bases). There are 15 residues in the CDR3. Germline-derived CDR1 and CDR2 are ENHRY and SYGVKD. The V end lost 0 bases, the J end lost 5 bases, and 12 bases lay between the germline ends. CDR3 loop: CAISESTGVGDTQYF. As DNA, the CDR3 is TGTGCCATCAGTGAGTCCACGGGGGTGGGAGATACGCAGTATTTT.

V is TRBV7-9 and J is TRBJ1-4, with 8 bases lining up with TRBD1. V gave up 6 bases and J gave up 10 bases; unmatched junction bases: 10. Germline assignment: CDR1 SEHNR and CDR2 FQNEAQ (reference sequence). The CDR3 runs to 14 residues. The CDR3 region is CASSHTGTGRKLFF. Here the CDR3 DNA reads TGTGCCAGCAGTCACACCGGGACAGGCAGAAAACTGTTTTTT.

This chain connects TRBV6-2 or TRBV6-3 to TRBJ2-1; 10 bases match TRBD2. This CDR3 is built from 15 residues. J was trimmed by 9 bases and V by 5 bases; bases with no gene match: 10. Germline-derived CDR1 and CDR2 are MNHEY and SVGEGT. DNA of the CDR3: TGTGCCAGCAGTCCCCCCCAGCGGGGGGGCGTTGAGCAGTTCTTC. This sequence encodes CASSPPQRGGVEQFF.

The chain recombines TRBV7-9 with TRBJ1-1, with D tentatively TRBD1 (5 bases). Germline values: CDR1 SEHNR, CDR2 FQNEAQ (reference sequence). CDR3 length equals 14 residues. The germline V and J ends were trimmed by 5 bases and 5 bases, with 15 bases remaining between them. Written as DNA, the CDR3 is TGTGCCAGCAGCCAATTAGGGGAGGGGACTGAAGCTTTCTTT. The encoded protein is CASSQLGEGTEAFF. Together with reference TRBV7-9 and TRBJ1-1, the CDR3 gives the full variable domain: DTGVSQNPRHKITKRGQNVTFRCDPISEHNRLYWYRQTLGQGPEFLTYFQNEAQLEKSRLLSDRFSAERPKGSFSTLEIQRTEQGDSAMYLCASSQLGEGTEAFFGQGTRLTVV.

Details on this clone: In the same sample, other DNA sequences code for this CDR3. CDR3 in DNA: TGTGCCAGCAGCCAAGTCGGTGGTGAGCAGTTCTTC. Protein sequence: CASSQVGGEQFF. The chain couples TRBV3-1 (or the pseudogene TRBV3-2) to TRBJ2-1; D not resolved. Germline V gene sequence: CDR1 LGHDT, CDR2 YNNKEL (reference sequence). This CDR3 is built from 12 residues. Trimming shortened V by 1 base and J by 9 bases, and 7 bases separated the two germline ends.

The chain links TRBV9 to TRBJ2-7, with D possibly being TRBD1 (5 bases). CDR3 size: 14 residues. Per germline, CDR1 SGDLS and CDR2 YYNGEE. V lost 2 bases and J 0 bases, leaving 9 bases between the germline ends. DNA for the CDR3: TGTGCCAGCAGCGTCAGGGTAGGCTCCTACGAGCAGTACTTC. Translation gives CASSVRVGSYEQYF.